Following are 29 T cell receptor beta chains from one sample sequenced in a study of control samples from healthy donors and cancer patients. Using immunoSEQ multiplex PCR, the repertoire was profiled, and TCRdb retains in-frame clones only, with some absent. This sample has about 120,000 clones, with 85% to 95% found just once. The specimen was blood. These receptors were collected from a man aged 25-40 years in good health.

In its sample, this clone was seen once. The V and J genes are TRBV6-2 or TRBV6-3 and TRBJ2-1, with 7 nucleotides matching TRBD1. The V segment lost 5 bases and the J segment 9 bases; nucleotides outside the gene matches: 1. The germline CDR1 and CDR2 sequences are MNHEY and SVGEGT. The CDR3 is 11 residues long. CDR3 in amino acids: CASSTGVEQFF. CDR3 nucleotides: TGTGCCAGCAGTACAGGGGTTGAGCAGTTCTTC.

The chain links TRBV23-1 to TRBJ2-1, with a tentative D call TRBD2 (5 bases). TRBV23-1 is flagged as an ORF with uncertain function. The V end lost 0 bases, the J end lost 4 bases, and 7 bases lay between the germline ends. The CDR3 loop spans 14 amino acids. The CDR3 loop reads CASSQSAGYNEQFF. For the CDR3, the DNA is TGCGCCAGCAGTCAATCGGCGGGTTACAATGAGCAGTTCTTC.

V usage is TRBV20-1 and J usage is TRBJ1-1; no firm D call. Germline assignment: CDR1 DFQATT and CDR2 SNEGSKA (reference sequence). The germline V and J ends were trimmed by 3 bases and 7 bases, with 15 bases remaining between them. The CDR3 consists of 13 residues. CDR3 DNA: TGCAGTGCTAGTCCTAACTCGAAGGGTGAAGCTTTCTTT. Protein product: CSASPNSKGEAFF.

This clone occurred once. The chain recombines TRBV7-9 with TRBJ1-1; D remains ambiguous. The CDR3 covers 12 residues. CDR1 is SEHNR and CDR2 is FQNEAQ in the germline V gene (reference sequence). Trimming took 1 base from V and 4 from J, leaving 4 bases between them. In DNA form, the CDR3 reads TGTGCCAGCAGCTTAGACAGCACTGAAGCTTTCTTT. Its translation is CASSLDSTEAFF.

A few counts support this clone. The V call is TRBV19, the J call TRBJ2-6; unclear D gene. V dropped 6 bases and J dropped 0 bases, with 15 bases sitting between them. CDR1 and CDR2 (germline): LNHDA, SQIVND (reference sequence). The CDR3 is 17 residues long. CDR3 in amino acids: CASRRSLGFSGANVLTF. In nucleotides, the CDR3 is TGTGCCAGTAGGCGGTCGTTGGGTTTCTCTGGGGCCAACGTCCTGACTTTC.

The chain links TRBV5-6 to TRBJ1-1; perhaps TRBD1 as D (5 bases). From germline, CDR1 is SGHDT and CDR2 YYEEEE. This CDR3 region has 15 residues. V gave up 1 base and J gave up 2 bases, with 12 bases separating them. Written as DNA, the CDR3 is TGTGCCAGCAGCTTGTTAGGGACGGTAAACACTGAAGCTTTCTTT. Protein: CASSLLGTVNTEAFF.

The chain carries TRBV18 and TRBJ1-2; D unresolved. This CDR3 has 16 residues. CDR1 KGHSH and CDR2 LQKENI come from the germline V gene. Trimming took 1 base from V and 4 from J, leaving 16 bases between them. The CDR3 spells CASSPQSPGEGYGYTF. The CDR3 DNA follows: TGTGCCAGCTCACCACAATCGCCGGGCGAGGGCTATGGCTACACCTTC. Filled out from reference TRBV18 and TRBJ1-2, the complete variable domain reads NAGVMQNPRHLVRRRGQEARLRCSPMKGHSHVYWYRQLPEEGLKFMVYLQKENIIDESGMPKERFSAEFPKEGPSILRIQQVVRGDSAAYFCASSPQSPGEGYGYTFGSGTRLTVV.

The gene calls are TRBV2 and TRBJ1-4; 9 bases map to TRBD1. This CDR3 comprises 14 residues. Germline CDR1 and CDR2: SNHLY and FYNNEI. The J segment lost 6 bases and the V segment lost 5 bases, leaving 4 bases of the junction unmatched. The CDR3 loop reads CASSLGQGHEKLFF. CDR3 DNA: TGTGCCAGCAGTCTCGGACAGGGGCATGAAAAACTGTTTTTT.

The rearrangement uses TRBV5-6 and TRBJ2-7; 9 nucleotides line up with TRBD1. The V segment lost 6 bases and the J segment 5 bases; nucleotides outside the gene matches: 6. Germline loops: CDR1 SGHDT, CDR2 YYEEEE. The CDR3 has 13 residues. The CDR3 region has the DNA TGTGCCAGCACGAGGACAGGGGAAAACGAGCAGTACGTC. Protein product: CASTRTGENEQYV.

This clone was counted a few times. J is TRBJ1-6 and V is TRBV27; D gene uncertain. CDR3 size: 15 residues. Germline loops: CDR1 MNHEY, CDR2 SMNVEV (reference sequence). V lost 6 bases, J lost 4 bases, and 13 bases lay in between. CDR3 protein: CASRKLSSYNSPLHF. In DNA form, the CDR3 reads TGTGCCAGCAGGAAGTTGAGCTCTTATAATTCACCCCTCCACTTT.

Here the CDR3 reads CASSLKVAGAGELFF. In DNA, the CDR3 is TGCGCCAGCAGCTTGAAGGTGGCCGGTGCCGGGGAGCTGTTTTTT. The J gene is TRBJ2-2, the V gene TRBV5-1; no clear D. This CDR3 comprises 15 residues. The V and J ends lost 1 base and 6 bases respectively, with 13 bases between them. The V gene's germline CDR1 is SGHRS and CDR2 YFSETQ.

The V call is TRBV27, the J call TRBJ2-7; tentative D call: TRBD1 (5 bases). V gave up 7 bases and J gave up 5 bases, with 15 bases separating them. This CDR3 spans 13 amino acids. Germline values: CDR1 MNHEY, CDR2 SMNVEV (reference sequence). The DNA for the CDR3 is TGTGCCAGCAAAGAGGCAGGGTGGGACGAGCAGTACTTC. Amino acid sequence: CASKEAGWDEQYF.

V is TRBV30 and J is TRBJ2-1; 9 positions agree with TRBD2. The CDR3 loop spans 16 amino acids. J lost 5 bases, V lost 4 bases, and 12 bases had no gene match. CDR1 is GTSNPN and CDR2 is SVGIG in the germline V gene (reference sequence). The CDR3 here is CAWKRSAAGGHNEQFF. The CDR3 DNA sequence: TGTGCCTGGAAAAGGAGCGCGGCGGGGGGGCACAATGAGCAGTTCTTC.

As DNA, the CDR3 is TGCGCCAGCAGCCAAGGTGCGGGGGAGGCTCAGAATACGCAGTATTTT. Encoded protein: CASSQGAGEAQNTQYF. The V gene is TRBV4-1, the J gene TRBJ2-3, with 7 bases matching TRBD2. The CDR3 covers 16 residues. The germline V gene encodes CDR1 MGHRA and CDR2 YSYEKL. The V and J ends lost 1 base and 7 bases, in that order; junction bases with no gene match: 11.

This chain links TRBV19 with TRBJ1-5; D perhaps matches TRBD1 (5 bases). There are 12 residues in the CDR3. Germline CDR1 LNHDA, CDR2 SQIVND (reference sequence). V gave up 8 bases and J gave up 4 bases, with 9 bases separating them. Here the CDR3 reads CASSGPNQPQHF. The CDR3 DNA is TGTGCCAGTTCAGGGCCGAATCAGCCCCAGCATTTT.

This clone was seen a few times. This CDR3 is CASRTAGVHEQYV. The CDR3 nucleotides read TGTGCCAGCAGAACCGCAGGGGTCCACGAGCAGTACGTC. The gene calls are TRBV6-5 and TRBJ2-7; TRBD1 might be the D (6 bases). Germline V gene lookup returns CDR1 MNHEY and CDR2 SVGAGI. The CDR3 totals 13 residues. Trimming took 6 bases from V and 5 from J, leaving 14 bases between them.

V and J are TRBV5-1 and TRBJ2-5; D gene ambiguous. Germline V gene data show CDR1 as SGHRS and CDR2 as YFSETQ. Trimming removed 4 bases from V and 4 bases from J, with 8 bases in between. This CDR3 is 12 amino acids long. CDR3 bases: TGCGCCAGCAGCCGACCCCGAGAGACCCAGTACTTC. Translating gives CASSRPRETQYF.

In DNA form, the CDR3 reads TGTGCCAGCAGCCCTAACAGGCTAAGCTCCTACAATGAGCAGTTCTTC. Protein sequence: CASSPNRLSSYNEQFF. The chain employs TRBV11-2 and TRBJ2-1; D perhaps matches TRBD1 (5 bases). V was cut by 5 bases and J by 0 bases, with 14 bases left in between. The germline gives CDR1 SGHAT, CDR2 FQNNGV. The CDR3 is 16 amino acids.

A single count supports this clone. The rearrangement uses TRBV30 and TRBJ1-5, with a possible D match to TRBD1 (5 bases). This CDR3 has 15 residues. Per germline, CDR1 GTSNPN and CDR2 SVGIG (reference sequence). V was shortened by 0 bases and J by 3 bases, with 12 bases between the two germline ends. The CDR3 DNA follows: TGTGCCTGGAGTGTGGGGGAGGTGGACAATCAGCCCCAGCATTTT. Translated: CAWSVGEVDNQPQHF.

Here the CDR3 DNA reads TGTGCCACACAATCGACAGGGGGTCCTTTTAATTCACCCCTCCACTTT. This encodes CATQSTGGPFNSPLHF. The chain recombines TRBV28 with TRBJ1-6; 9 bases map to TRBD1. The germline V gene has CDR1 MDHEN and CDR2 SYDVKM. There are 16 residues in the CDR3. Trimming cost V 10 bases and J 6 bases; bases outside gene matches: 13. Filled out from reference TRBV28 and TRBJ1-6, the complete variable domain reads DVKVTQSSRYLVKRTGEKVFLECVQDMDHENMFWYRQDPGLGLRLIYFSYDVKMKEKGDIPEGYSVSREKKERFSLILESASTNQTSMYLCATQSTGGPFNSPLHFGNGTRLTVT.

The J gene is TRBJ2-1, the V gene TRBV7-9; weak D call: TRBD1 (6 bases). The CDR3 is 15 amino acids. The V end lost 1 base, the J end lost 6 bases, and 13 bases lay between the germline ends. CDR1 SEHNR and CDR2 FQNEAQ come from the germline V gene (reference sequence). As DNA, the CDR3 is TGTGCCAGCAGCTTAGGGCAGGGGAAGACCAATGAGCAGTTCTTC. Translated, it gives CASSLGQGKTNEQFF.

This clone was seen a single time. The chain links TRBV4-2 to TRBJ2-3; perhaps TRBD2 as D (6 bases). V was cut by 4 bases and J by 0 bases, with 14 bases left in between. Looked up from germline, CDR1 is LGHNA and CDR2 is YNFKEQ. There are 16 residues in the CDR3. The CDR3 DNA is TGTGCCAGCAGCCCCCTTAGCGGTACTAGCACAGATACGCAGTATTTT. Protein: CASSPLSGTSTDTQYF.

The rearrangement links TRBV11-2 to TRBJ1-1, with D maybe TRBD1 (5 bases). Trimming stripped 5 bases from V and 3 bases from J, with 25 bases between. The CDR3 consists of 18 residues. Germline CDR1 is SGHAT and CDR2 is FQNNGV. CDR3 sequence: CASSLGVYKRIPHTEAFF. CDR3 DNA: TGTGCCAGCAGCCTAGGGGTTTATAAGCGGATCCCCCACACTGAAGCTTTCTTT.

V gene TRBV6-1 combines with J gene TRBJ1-5, with D unresolved. In germline, CDR1 is MNHNS, CDR2 SASEGT. The CDR3 runs 17 residues. Trimming cost V 4 bases and J 2 bases, with 18 bases left between them. CDR3 region: CASSGRAGRRGNQPQHF. The CDR3 nucleotides are TGTGCCAGCAGTGGTCGGGCAGGCCGGAGGGGCAATCAGCCCCAGCATTTT.

The V gene is TRBV10-1, the J gene TRBJ2-1; D is tentatively TRBD1 or TRBD2 (5 bases each). V lost 2 bases and J 6 bases, leaving 14 bases between the germline ends. The V gene's germline CDR1 is WNHNN and CDR2 SYGVQD (reference sequence). The CDR3 runs to 15 residues. CDR3 loop: CASSEGRGPTNEQFF. The DNA for the CDR3 is TGCGCCAGCAGTGAGGGTCGGGGCCCTACCAATGAGCAGTTCTTC.

This clone occurred once. V is TRBV19 and J is TRBJ2-1; D is unresolved. Trimming took 3 bases from V and 5 from J, leaving 8 bases between them. This CDR3 is 13 amino acids long. Looked up from germline, CDR1 is LNHDA and CDR2 is SQIVND (reference sequence). The CDR3 loop is CASSISGHNEQFF. Here the CDR3 DNA reads TGTGCCAGTAGTATCTCCGGACACAATGAGCAGTTCTTC.

The chain combines TRBV4-1 with TRBJ1-1, with unresolved D. Germline V lookup: CDR1 MGHRA, CDR2 YSYEKL. V was shortened by 0 bases and J by 0 bases, with 5 bases between the two germline ends. The CDR3 has 14 residues. CDR3 nucleotides: TGCGCCAGCAGCCAAGAAGCTATGAACACTGAAGCTTTCTTT. Its protein product is CASSQEAMNTEAFF.

The table lists this clone with a few counts. The V call is TRBV23-1, the J call TRBJ2-2, with D perhaps TRBD1 or TRBD2 (6 bases each). TRBV23-1 is filed as an ORF, its function uncertain. The length of the CDR3 is 16 residues. V was clipped by 2 bases and J by 2 bases, with 12 bases between them. CDR3 in DNA: TGCGCCAGCAGTCAAACGGGGGCGGGAAACACCGGGGAGCTGTTTTTT. Translating it yields CASSQTGAGNTGELFF.

This rearrangement joins TRBV2 to TRBJ2-1; TRBD1 matches 10 bases. This CDR3 region has 16 residues. The ends lost 4 bases at V and 3 bases at J; junction bases unmatched: 6. CDR1 SNHLY and CDR2 FYNNEI come from the germline V gene. The CDR3 here is CASSGGQGFLYNEQFF. The CDR3 DNA is TGTGCCAGCAGTGGGGGACAGGGGTTCCTCTACAATGAGCAGTTCTTC.